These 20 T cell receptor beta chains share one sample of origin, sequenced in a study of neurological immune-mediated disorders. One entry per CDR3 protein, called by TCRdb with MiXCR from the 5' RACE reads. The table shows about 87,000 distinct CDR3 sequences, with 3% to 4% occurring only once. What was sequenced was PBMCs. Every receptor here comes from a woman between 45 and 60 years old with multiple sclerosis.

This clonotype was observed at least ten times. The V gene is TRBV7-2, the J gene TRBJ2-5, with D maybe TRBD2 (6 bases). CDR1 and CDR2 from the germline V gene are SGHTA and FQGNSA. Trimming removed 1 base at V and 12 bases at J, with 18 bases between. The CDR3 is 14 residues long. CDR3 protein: CASSLDSVGEAKYF. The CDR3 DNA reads TGTGCCAGCAGCTTAGACTCGGTGGGGGAGGCGAAGTACTTC. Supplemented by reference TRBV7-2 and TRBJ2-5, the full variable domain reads GAGVSQSPSNKVTEKGKDVELRCDPISGHTALYWYRQSLGQGLEFLIYFQGNSAPDKSGLPSDRFSAERTGGSVSTLTIQRTQQEDSAVYLCASSLDSVGEAKYFGPGTRLLVL.

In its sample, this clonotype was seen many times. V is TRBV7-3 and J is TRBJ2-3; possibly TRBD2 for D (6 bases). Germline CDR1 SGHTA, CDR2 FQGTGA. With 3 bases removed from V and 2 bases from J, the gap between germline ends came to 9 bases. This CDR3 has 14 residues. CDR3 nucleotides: TGTGCCAGCAGCTTCGGGGGACCCACAGATACGCAGTATTTT. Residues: CASSFGGPTDTQYF.

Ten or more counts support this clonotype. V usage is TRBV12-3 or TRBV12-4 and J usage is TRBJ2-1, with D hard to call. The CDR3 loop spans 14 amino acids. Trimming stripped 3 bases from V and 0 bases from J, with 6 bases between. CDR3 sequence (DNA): TGTGCCAGCAGTTTTTTTTCCTCCTACAATGAGCAGTTCTTC. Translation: CASSFFSSYNEQFF.

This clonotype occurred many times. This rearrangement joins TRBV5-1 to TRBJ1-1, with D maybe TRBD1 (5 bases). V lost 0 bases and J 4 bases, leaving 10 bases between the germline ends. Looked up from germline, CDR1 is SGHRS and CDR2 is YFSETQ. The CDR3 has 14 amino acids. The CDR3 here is CASSLGSGFTEAFF. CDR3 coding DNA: TGCGCCAGCAGCTTGGGGTCAGGGTTCACTGAAGCTTTCTTT. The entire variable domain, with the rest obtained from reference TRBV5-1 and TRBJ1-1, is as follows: KAGVTQTPRYLIKTRGQQVTLSCSPISGHRSVSWYQQTPGQGLQFLFEYFSETQRNKGNFPGRFSGRQFSNSRSEMNVSTLELGDSALYLCASSLGSGFTEAFFGQGTRLTVV.

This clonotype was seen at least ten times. In DNA form, the CDR3 reads TGTGCCAGCAGTTTTAGGCTCCTAGCGGGGGGGTACAATGAGCAGTTCTTC. Translation gives CASSFRLLAGGYNEQFF. The chain joins TRBV28 to TRBJ2-1; 12 bases are shared with TRBD2. Germline CDR1 and CDR2: MDHEN and SYDVKM. CDR3 length: 17 amino acids. With V trimmed by 3 bases and J by 4 bases, 7 bases remained unmatched.

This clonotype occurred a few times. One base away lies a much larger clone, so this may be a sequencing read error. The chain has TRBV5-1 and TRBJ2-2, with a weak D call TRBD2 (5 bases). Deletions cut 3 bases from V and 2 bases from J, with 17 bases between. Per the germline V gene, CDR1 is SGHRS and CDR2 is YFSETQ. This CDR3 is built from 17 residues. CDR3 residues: CASSSTAAGENTGELFF. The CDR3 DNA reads TGCGCCAGCAGCTCTACCGCGGCCGGGGAAAACACCGGGGAGCTGTTTTTT.

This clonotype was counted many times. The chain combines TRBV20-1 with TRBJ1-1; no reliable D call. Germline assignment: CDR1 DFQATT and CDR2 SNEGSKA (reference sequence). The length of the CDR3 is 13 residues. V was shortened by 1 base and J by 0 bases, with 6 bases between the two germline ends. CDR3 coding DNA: TGCAGTGCTAGAGGACACCTGAACACTGAAGCTTTCTTT. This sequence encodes CSARGHLNTEAFF.

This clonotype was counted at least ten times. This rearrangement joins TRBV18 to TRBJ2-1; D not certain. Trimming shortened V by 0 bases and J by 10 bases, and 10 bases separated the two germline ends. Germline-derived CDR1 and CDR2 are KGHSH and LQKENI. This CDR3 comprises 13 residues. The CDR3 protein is CASSPPQVYEQFF. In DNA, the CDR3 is TGTGCCAGCTCACCACCGCAGGTATACGAGCAGTTCTTC.

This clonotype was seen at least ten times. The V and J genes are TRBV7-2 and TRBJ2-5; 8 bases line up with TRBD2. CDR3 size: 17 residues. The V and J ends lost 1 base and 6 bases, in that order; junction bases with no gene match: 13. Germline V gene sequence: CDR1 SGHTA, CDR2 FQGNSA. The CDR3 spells CASSLVAGTRGEKTQYF. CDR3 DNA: TGTGCCAGCAGCTTAGTTGCTGGGACTAGGGGGGAAAAGACCCAGTACTTC. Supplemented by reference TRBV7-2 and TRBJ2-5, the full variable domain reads GAGVSQSPSNKVTEKGKDVELRCDPISGHTALYWYRQSLGQGLEFLIYFQGNSAPDKSGLPSDRFSAERTGGSVSTLTIQRTQQEDSAVYLCASSLVAGTRGEKTQYFGPGTRLLVL.

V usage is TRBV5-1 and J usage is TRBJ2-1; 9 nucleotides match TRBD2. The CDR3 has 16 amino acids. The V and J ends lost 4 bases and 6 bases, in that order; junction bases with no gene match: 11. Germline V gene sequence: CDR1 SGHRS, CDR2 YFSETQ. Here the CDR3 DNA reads TGCGCCAGCAGCCTCAACCCGGGACTAGCTGTCAATGAGCAGTTCTTC. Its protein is CASSLNPGLAVNEQFF.

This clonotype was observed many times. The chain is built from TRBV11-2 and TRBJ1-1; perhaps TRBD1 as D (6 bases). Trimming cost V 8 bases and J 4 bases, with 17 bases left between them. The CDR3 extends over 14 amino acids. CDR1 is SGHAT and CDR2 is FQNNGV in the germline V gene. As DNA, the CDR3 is TGTGCCAGCGGACCCCGTGGGGGCGGCACTGAAGCTTTCTTT. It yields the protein CASGPRGGGTEAFF.

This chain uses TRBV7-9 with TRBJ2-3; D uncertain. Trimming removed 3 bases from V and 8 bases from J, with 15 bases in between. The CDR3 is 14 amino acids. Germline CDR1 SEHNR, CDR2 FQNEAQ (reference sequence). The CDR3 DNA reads TGTGCCAGCAGCTTGAAGATAACGATTACTACGCAGTATTTT. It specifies CASSLKITITTQYF.

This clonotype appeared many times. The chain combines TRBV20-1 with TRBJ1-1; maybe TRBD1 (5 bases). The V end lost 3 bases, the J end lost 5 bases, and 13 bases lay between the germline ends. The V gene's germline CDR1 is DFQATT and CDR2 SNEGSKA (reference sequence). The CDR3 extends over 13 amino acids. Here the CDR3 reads CSASRTWETEAFF. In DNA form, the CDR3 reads TGCAGTGCTAGCAGGACATGGGAGACTGAAGCTTTCTTT.

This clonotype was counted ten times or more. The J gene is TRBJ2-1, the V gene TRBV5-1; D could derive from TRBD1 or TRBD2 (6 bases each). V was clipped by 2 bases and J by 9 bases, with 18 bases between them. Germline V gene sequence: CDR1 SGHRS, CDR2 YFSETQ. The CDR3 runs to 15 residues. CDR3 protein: CASSFGGPGAPEQFF. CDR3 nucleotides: TGCGCCAGCAGCTTTGGGGGGCCGGGGGCCCCTGAGCAGTTCTTC. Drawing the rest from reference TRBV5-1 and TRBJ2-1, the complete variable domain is KAGVTQTPRYLIKTRGQQVTLSCSPISGHRSVSWYQQTPGQGLQFLFEYFSETQRNKGNFPGRFSGRQFSNSRSEMNVSTLELGDSALYLCASSFGGPGAPEQFFGPGTRLTVL.

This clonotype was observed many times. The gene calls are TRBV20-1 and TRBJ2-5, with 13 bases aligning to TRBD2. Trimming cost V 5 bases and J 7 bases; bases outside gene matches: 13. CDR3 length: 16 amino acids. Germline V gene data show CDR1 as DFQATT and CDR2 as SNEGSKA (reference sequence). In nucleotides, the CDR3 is TGCAGTGCTCCGACTAGCGGGGGGACCCAAAGAAGGACCCAGTACTTC. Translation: CSAPTSGGTQRRTQYF.

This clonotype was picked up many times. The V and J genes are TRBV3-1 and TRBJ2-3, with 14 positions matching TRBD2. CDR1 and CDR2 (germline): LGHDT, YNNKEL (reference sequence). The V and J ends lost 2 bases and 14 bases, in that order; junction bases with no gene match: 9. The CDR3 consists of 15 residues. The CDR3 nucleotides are TGTGCCAGCAGCCAATACGGACTAGCGGGGGGAGCTGCGTATTTT. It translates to CASSQYGLAGGAAYF.

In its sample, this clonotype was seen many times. CDR3 nucleotides: TGTGCCAGCAGCAGAGAGGGGCGGCGGGGGCCCTACAATGAGCAGTTCTTC. It codes for CASSREGRRGPYNEQFF. The chain couples TRBV11-2 to TRBJ2-1; D might be TRBD2 (7 bases). The V end was cut by 5 bases, the J end by 2 bases, with 19 bases between. Per germline, CDR1 SGHAT and CDR2 FQNNGV. CDR3 size: 17 residues.

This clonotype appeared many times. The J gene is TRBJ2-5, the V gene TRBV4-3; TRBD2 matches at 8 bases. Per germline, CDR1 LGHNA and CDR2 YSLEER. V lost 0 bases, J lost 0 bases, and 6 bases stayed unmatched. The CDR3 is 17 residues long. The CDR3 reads CASSQDSSGGNQETQYF. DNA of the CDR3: TGCGCCAGCAGCCAAGATTCGAGCGGGGGTAACCAAGAGACCCAGTACTTC.

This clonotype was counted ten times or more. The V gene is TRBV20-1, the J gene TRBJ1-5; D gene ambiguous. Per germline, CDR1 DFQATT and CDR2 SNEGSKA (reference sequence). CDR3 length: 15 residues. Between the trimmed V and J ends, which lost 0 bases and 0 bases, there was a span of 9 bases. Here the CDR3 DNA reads TGCAGTGCTAGAGATGGGAGTTATAGCAATCAGCCCCAGCATTTT. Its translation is CSARDGSYSNQPQHF.

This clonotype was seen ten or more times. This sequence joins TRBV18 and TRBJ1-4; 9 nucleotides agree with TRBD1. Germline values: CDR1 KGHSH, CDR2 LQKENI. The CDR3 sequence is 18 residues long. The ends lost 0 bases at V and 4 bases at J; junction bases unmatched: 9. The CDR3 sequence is CASSPPGQGAPDNEKLFF. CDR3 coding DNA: TGTGCCAGCTCACCACCGGGACAGGGAGCCCCTGATAATGAAAAACTGTTTTTT. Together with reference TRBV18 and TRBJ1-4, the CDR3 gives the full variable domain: NAGVMQNPRHLVRRRGQEARLRCSPMKGHSHVYWYRQLPEEGLKFMVYLQKENIIDESGMPKERFSAEFPKEGPSILRIQQVVRGDSAAYFCASSPPGQGAPDNEKLFFGSGTQLSVL.